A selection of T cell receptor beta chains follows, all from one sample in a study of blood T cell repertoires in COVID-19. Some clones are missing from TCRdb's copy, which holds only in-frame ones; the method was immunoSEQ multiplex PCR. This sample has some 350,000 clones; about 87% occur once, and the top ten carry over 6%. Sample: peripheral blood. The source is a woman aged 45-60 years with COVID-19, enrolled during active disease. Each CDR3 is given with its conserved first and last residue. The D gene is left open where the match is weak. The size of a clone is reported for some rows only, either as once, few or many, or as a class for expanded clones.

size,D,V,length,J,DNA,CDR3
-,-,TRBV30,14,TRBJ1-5,TGTGCCTGGAGTCCATACAGTGGGGCCCAGCCCCAGCATTTT,CAWSPYSGAQPQHF
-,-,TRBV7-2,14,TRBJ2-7,TGTGCCAGCAGCTCCCCATCCGAGAGATTCAAGCAGTACTTC,CASSSPSERFKQYF
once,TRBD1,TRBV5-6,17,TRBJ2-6,TGTGCCAGCAGCTTCGGGACAGGGGGATCTGGGGCCAACGTCCTGACTTTC,CASSFGTGGSGANVLTF
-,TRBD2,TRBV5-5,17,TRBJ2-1,TGTGCCAGCAGCTCCAATAGCGCTAGCGGGAGTATAGGTGAGCAGTTCTTC,CASSSNSASGSIGEQFF
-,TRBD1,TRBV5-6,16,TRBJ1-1,TGTGCCAGCAGCACCCGGGACAGGGTTTTCGGCACTGAAGCTTTCTTT,CASSTRDRVFGTEAFF
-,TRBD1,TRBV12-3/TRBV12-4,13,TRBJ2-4,TGTGCCAGCAGAGAGGGGGCATCAAACATTCAGTACTTC,CASREGASNIQYF
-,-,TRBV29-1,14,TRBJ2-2,TGCAGCGTTGATCGAGGGATAAACACCGGGGAGCTGTTTTTT,CSVDRGINTGELFF
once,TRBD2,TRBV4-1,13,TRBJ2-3,TGCGCCAGCAGCCAACCCAGCGGGACGGGGCAGTATTTT,CASSQPSGTGQYF
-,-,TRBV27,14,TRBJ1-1,TGTGCCAGCAGTGACAGGCTCCGGGACACTGAAGCTTTCTTT,CASSDRLRDTEAFF
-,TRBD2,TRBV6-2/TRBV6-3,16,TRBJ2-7,TGTGCCAGCAGTCCAAGCCTACTAGCGGCCTCCTACGAGCAGTACTTC,CASSPSLLAASYEQYF
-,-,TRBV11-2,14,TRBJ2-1,TGTGCCAGCAGCTTAACCCTCCGGGACAATGAGCAGTTCTTC,CASSLTLRDNEQFF
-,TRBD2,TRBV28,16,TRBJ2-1,TGTGCCAGCAGAGGCATACTAGCGGGAGGTTTGGATGAGCAGTTCTTC,CASRGILAGGLDEQFF
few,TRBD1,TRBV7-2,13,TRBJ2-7,TGTGCCAGCAGCCGGGACAGAAACTACGAGCAGTACTTC,CASSRDRNYEQYF
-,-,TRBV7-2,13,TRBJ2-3,TGTGCCAGCAGCCCTCCAGGGGTCGATACGCAGTATTTT,CASSPPGVDTQYF
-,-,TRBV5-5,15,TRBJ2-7,TGTGCCAGCAGCTTTCAGACCGAAGGGGCCTACGAGCAGTACTTC,CASSFQTEGAYEQYF
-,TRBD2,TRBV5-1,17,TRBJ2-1,TGCGCCAGCAGCGCATGGGTCGCGGGAGCCTCCTACAATGAGCAGTTCTTC,CASSAWVAGASYNEQFF
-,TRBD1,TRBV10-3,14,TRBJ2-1,TGTGCCATCAGTCGACAGGGGGGCTACAATGAGCAGTTCTTC,CAISRQGGYNEQFF
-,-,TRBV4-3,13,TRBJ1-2,TGCGCCAGCAGCCAAGGCATCCTTGAGAACTACACCTTC,CASSQGILENYTF
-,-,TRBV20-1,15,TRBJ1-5,TGCAGTGCTAGTATCGGTGACAAGTTTTATCAGCCCCAGCATTTT,CSASIGDKFYQPQHF
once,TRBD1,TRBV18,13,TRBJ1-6,TGTGCCAGCCGGGACAGGGTCAATTCACCCCTCCACTTT,CASRDRVNSPLHF
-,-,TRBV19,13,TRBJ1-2,TGTGCCAGTAGCTGGGGGGTGAACTATGGCTACACCTTC,CASSWGVNYGYTF
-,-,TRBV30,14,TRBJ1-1,TGTGCCTGGAGTGTACTTTCGGGGAACACTGAAGCTTTCTTT,CAWSVLSGNTEAFF
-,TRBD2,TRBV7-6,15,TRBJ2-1,TGTGCCAGCAGTTCGCAGCGGGAGGCTTACAATGAGCAGTTCTTC,CASSSQREAYNEQFF
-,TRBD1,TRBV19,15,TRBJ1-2,TGTGCCAGTAGTATGGCGGGGACAGGGCGATATGGCTACACCTTC,CASSMAGTGRYGYTF
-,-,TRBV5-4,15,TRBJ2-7,TGTGCCAGCAGCCATTCCCCAGGGCCATACTACGAGCAGTACTTC,CASSHSPGPYYEQYF
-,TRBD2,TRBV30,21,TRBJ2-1,TGTGCCTGGAAGATGTATGGTAGGACTAGCGGGAGTGATAACTCCTACAATGAGCAGTTCTTC,CAWKMYGRTSGSDNSYNEQFF
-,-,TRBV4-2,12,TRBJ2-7,TGTGCCAGCAGTTCTTCTGCCTACGAGCAGTACTTC,CASSSSAYEQYF
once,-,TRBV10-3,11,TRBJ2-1,TGTGCCATCAGTGAGTCGGCCCCTCAGTTCTTC,CAISESAPQFF
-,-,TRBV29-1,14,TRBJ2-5,TGCAGCGTTCAGGTAGACAAGGGGTATCTGGCCCAGTACTTC,CSVQVDKGYLAQYF
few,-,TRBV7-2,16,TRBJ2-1,TGTGCCAGCAGCTTAGCATGGACTATACAATACAATGAGCAGTTCTTC,CASSLAWTIQYNEQFF
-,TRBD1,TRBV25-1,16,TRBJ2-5,TGTGCCAGCAGTGAACGTCGGACAGGGAGAACGGAGACCCAGTACTTC,CASSERRTGRTETQYF
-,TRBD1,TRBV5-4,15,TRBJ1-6,TGTGCCAGCAGCTCGAGGACAGGGACAAATTCACCCCTCCACTTT,CASSSRTGTNSPLHF
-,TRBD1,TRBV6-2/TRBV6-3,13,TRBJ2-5,TGTGCCAGCAGTCTACAGGGGGCGGTGACCCAGTACTTC,CASSLQGAVTQYF
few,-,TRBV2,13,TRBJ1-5,TGTGCCAGCAGGCGACAGAGCAATCAGCCCCAGCATTTT,CASRRQSNQPQHF
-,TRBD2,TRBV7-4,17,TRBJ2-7,TGTGCCAGCAGCTTAGGCCTTACTAGCGGGAAGACCTACGAGCAGTACTTC,CASSLGLTSGKTYEQYF
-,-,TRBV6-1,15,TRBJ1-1,TGTGCCAGCAGTGAATTATCGGGGGGGCGCGCTGAAGCTTTCTTT,CASSELSGGRAEAFF
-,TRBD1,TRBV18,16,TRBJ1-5,TGTGCCAGCTCACCCAAATCGACAGGGGGAGGACAGCCCCAGCATTTT,CASSPKSTGGGQPQHF
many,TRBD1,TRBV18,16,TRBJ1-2,TGTGCCAGCTCACCGAGCTTCGGACAGGGGTTAGATGGCTACACCTTC,CASSPSFGQGLDGYTF
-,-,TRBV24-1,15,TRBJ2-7,TGTGCCACCAGTGATCCCGGGACAACGTCCTACGAGCAGTACTTC,CATSDPGTTSYEQYF
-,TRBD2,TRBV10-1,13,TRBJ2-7,TGCGCCAACGGGACTAATAGCTCCTACGAGCAGTACTTC,CANGTNSSYEQYF
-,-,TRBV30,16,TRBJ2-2,TGTGCCTGGAGTGTCAGTTGGGGGCGAGGCACCGGGGAGCTGTTTTTT,CAWSVSWGRGTGELFF